This is a list of T cell receptor beta chains from one sample in a study of blood T cell repertoires in COVID-19. Assay: immunoSEQ multiplex PCR; the TCRdb copy retains only in-frame clones and omits some. The data show over 150,000 clones, 84% seen once. Sequences were obtained from peripheral blood. The source is a woman of 80 years or more with COVID-19, enrolled during active disease. The CDR3 runs from the conserved cysteine through the conserved F or W. A D gene is named only where the DNA matches it firmly. Not every row has a clone size; where given, it reads once, few, many or a size class.

TRBV5-4	TRBJ2-7	NA	NA	CASSLDRFTYEQYF	TGTGCCAGCAGCCTCGACAGGTTTACCTACGAGCAGTACTTC
TRBV7-3	TRBJ2-2	TRBD2	NA	CASSATSGGNTGELFF	TGTGCCAGCAGCGCTACTAGCGGGGGAAACACCGGGGAGCTGTTTTTT
TRBV5-6	TRBJ2-1	NA	NA	CASSLFKSSYNEQFF	TGTGCCAGCAGCTTATTCAAGAGCTCCTACAATGAGCAGTTCTTC
TRBV2	TRBJ2-7	NA	NA	CASETSGYEQYF	TGTGCCAGCGAGACTAGTGGCTACGAGCAGTACTTC
TRBV6-6	TRBJ1-5	TRBD1	NA	CASSSPGTGVQPQHF	TGTGCCAGCAGCTCACCCGGGACAGGGGTTCAGCCCCAGCATTTT
TRBV3-1/TRBV3-2	TRBJ2-2	NA	NA	CASSQVTFPGTLNTGELFF	TGTGCCAGCAGCCAAGTAACCTTCCCGGGGACACTTAACACCGGGGAGCTGTTTTTT
TRBV24-1	TRBJ2-1	NA	NA	CATSDWAKKGGYNEQFF	TGTGCCACCAGTGACTGGGCCAAAAAGGGAGGCTACAATGAGCAGTTCTTC
TRBV20-1	TRBJ2-7	TRBD2	NA	CSASIPGLAGRWYF	TGCAGTGCTAGTATCCCGGGACTAGCGGGCCGCTGGTACTTC
TRBV2	TRBJ2-5	TRBD2	once	CASSEGLAVLRTQYF	TGTGCCAGCAGTGAGGGGCTAGCGGTCTTGAGGACCCAGTACTTC
TRBV7-3	TRBJ2-5	NA	few	CASSFGLQETQYF	TGTGCCAGCAGCTTTGGACTGCAAGAGACCCAGTACTTC
TRBV4-1	TRBJ2-7	TRBD2	NA	CASSHPLSTSGPYEQYF	TGCGCCAGCAGCCACCCCCTCTCTACTAGCGGACCTTACGAGCAGTACTTC
TRBV13	TRBJ2-7	TRBD1	NA	CASSLRDRDEQYF	TGTGCCAGCAGCCTCCGGGACAGGGACGAGCAGTACTTC
TRBV2	TRBJ2-7	NA	NA	CAARDDKINYEQYF	TGTGCCGCCCGGGATGACAAAATAAACTACGAGCAGTACTTC
TRBV9	TRBJ1-1	NA	NA	CASSVGTANTEAFF	TGTGCCAGCAGCGTAGGGACAGCAAACACTGAAGCTTTCTTT
TRBV6-2/TRBV6-3	TRBJ1-2	NA	NA	CASSLSNYGYTF	TGTGCCAGCAGTCTTTCTAACTATGGCTACACCTTC
TRBV19	TRBJ2-5	TRBD2	NA	CASNSGGRETQYF	TGTGCCAGTAATAGCGGGGGGAGAGAGACCCAGTACTTC
TRBV18	TRBJ2-7	NA	NA	CASSEGLGDEQYF	TGTGCCAGCTCTGAGGGACTCGGGGACGAGCAGTACTTC
TRBV10-1	TRBJ2-3	NA	NA	CASSESPGSTDTQYF	TGCGCCAGCAGTGAGTCCCCGGGAAGCACAGATACGCAGTATTTT
TRBV19	TRBJ2-1	TRBD2	NA	CASSTLSPGLAYNEQFF	TGTGCCAGTAGTACCCTCTCGCCGGGACTAGCCTACAATGAGCAGTTCTTC
TRBV9	TRBJ2-1	TRBD2	NA	CASSVRVSLAASNNEQFF	TGTGCCAGCAGCGTAAGAGTGTCACTAGCGGCTAGTAACAATGAGCAGTTCTTC
TRBV10-3	TRBJ2-7	NA	NA	CAIRSLGVSEQYF	TGTGCCATCAGGTCTCTAGGGGTGAGCGAGCAGTACTTC
TRBV30	TRBJ1-2	TRBD1	NA	CAWIPTGGNGYTF	TGTGCCTGGATTCCAACAGGGGGCAATGGCTACACCTTC
TRBV10-3	TRBJ2-7	NA	NA	CAISEVSTSYEQYF	TGTGCCATCAGTGAGGTTAGTACGTCCTACGAGCAGTACTTC
TRBV18	TRBJ2-7	TRBD1	NA	CASSPRGTGSSYEQYF	TGTGCCAGCTCACCCCGGGGGACAGGGAGCTCCTACGAGCAGTACTTC
TRBV12-5	TRBJ2-7	NA	NA	CASGLAQTGEEAYEQYF	TGTGCTAGTGGTTTGGCCCAGACAGGCGAAGAGGCCTACGAGCAGTACTTC
TRBV27	TRBJ2-7	NA	NA	CASSFAVSYEQYF	TGTGCCAGCAGTTTCGCGGTCAGCTACGAGCAGTACTTC
TRBV14	TRBJ2-2	TRBD2	NA	CASRGDALAVKNTGELFF	TGTGCCAGCAGGGGTGATGCACTAGCGGTCAAGAACACCGGGGAGCTGTTTTTT
TRBV5-8	TRBJ2-1	TRBD1	NA	CASSLVGTGRHEQFF	TGTGCCAGCAGCTTGGTCGGGACAGGGCGGCATGAGCAGTTCTTC
TRBV15	TRBJ2-7	TRBD1	NA	CATRLGQGGPYEQYF	TGTGCCACGAGGCTTGGACAGGGGGGCCCGTACGAGCAGTACTTC
TRBV7-9	TRBJ2-1	NA	once	CASSLPGGPQYNEQFF	TGTGCCAGCAGCTTACCCGGGGGTCCCCAATACAATGAGCAGTTCTTC
TRBV6-1	TRBJ1-6	NA	NA	CASSESQDNSPLHF	TGTGCCAGCAGTGAGTCCCAGGATAATTCACCCCTCCACTTT
TRBV7-8	TRBJ2-1	TRBD2	NA	CASSLRGLAGVKFF	TGTGCCAGCAGCTTACGGGGACTAGCGGGAGTAAAATTCTTC
TRBV7-2	TRBJ1-2	TRBD1	NA	CASSLKGQGIGGYTF	TGTGCCAGCAGCCTTAAGGGACAGGGTATTGGTGGCTACACCTTC
TRBV4-2	TRBJ1-2	TRBD1	NA	CASSQAQGEGYGYTF	TGTGCCAGCAGCCAAGCACAGGGGGAGGGCTATGGCTACACCTTC
TRBV7-9	TRBJ2-7	NA	NA	CASSLGEGLRRYF	TGTGCCAGCAGCTTAGGAGAGGGTCTACGACGGTACTTC
TRBV6-2/TRBV6-3	TRBJ1-1	TRBD1	NA	CASSRTGPTEAFF	TGTGCCAGCAGTCGGACAGGGCCCACTGAAGCTTTCTTT
TRBV30	TRBJ1-2	NA	NA	CAWTSLGGYTF	TGTGCCTGGACCTCCCTCGGTGGCTACACCTTC
TRBV3-1/TRBV3-2	TRBJ2-7	TRBD2	NA	CASSRSLAGSSGQYF	TGTGCCAGCAGCCGGTCCCTAGCGGGGTCATCGGGGCAGTACTTC
TRBV6-2/TRBV6-3	TRBJ2-7	TRBD1	NA	CASSEGTAEQYF	TGTGCCAGCAGTGAGGGGACAGCCGAGCAGTACTTC
TRBV7-9	TRBJ2-1	NA	few	CASSGSSYNEQFF	TGTGCCAGCAGCGGGAGCTCCTACAATGAGCAGTTCTTC
TRBV3-1/TRBV3-2	TRBJ1-6	NA	NA	CASSQNRGKGSYNSPLHF	TGTGCCAGCAGCCAGAATAGGGGGAAGGGCTCCTATAATTCACCCCTCCACTTT
TRBV24-1	TRBJ2-7	NA	NA	CATSPCHEQYF	TGTGCCACCTCCCCTTGTCACGAGCAGTACTTC
TRBV12-3/TRBV12-4	TRBJ1-1	TRBD1	once	CASTRDSGIRAFF	TGTGCCAGCACCCGGGACAGCGGTATCCGGGCTTTCTTT